This paragraph reports one T cell receptor (beta chain). These data are taken from a study of control samples from healthy donors and cancer patients. The germline V gene has CDR1 MNHEY and CDR2 SMNVEV (reference sequence). Trimming removed 6 bases from V and 0 bases from J; junction bases left unmatched: 5. There are 16 residues in the CDR3. The method was immunoSEQ multiplex PCR; TCRdb's version includes in-frame clones alone and lacks a portion of them. The table lists about 34,000 clones, 86% of them singletons, with 1.5% to 2% in the top ten. This receptor was identified in a woman aged 40 to 50 with lung cancer. The rearrangement links TRBV27 to TRBJ1-5; TRBD1 matches at 10 bases. Sequencing was done on a sample of PBMCs. The CDR3 sequence is CASSTRDRGSNQPQHF. The CDR3 DNA is TGTGCCAGCAGCACCCGGGACAGGGGTAGCAATCAGCCCCAGCATTTT.